Presented here are 17 T cell receptor beta chains from one specimen sequenced in a study of T cell changes during pregnancy in multiple sclerosis. The table came from immunoSEQ multiplex PCR; TCRdb's copy has only in-frame clones and leaves some out. The table shows about 100,000 clones, with over 85% occurring only once. This material consisted of peripheral blood, taken in the second trimester of pregnancy. The receptor set was obtained from a female donor with multiple sclerosis, enrolled in a pregnancy study.

The chain's CDR3 is CASGFTSTETIYGYTF. The CDR3 DNA reads as TGTGCTAGTGGTTTTACGTCGACAGAAACTATCTATGGCTACACCTTC. V is TRBV12-5 and J is TRBJ1-2, with D possibly TRBD1 on 5 matching bases. Germline-derived CDR1 and CDR2 are LGHNT and FRNRAP. This CDR3 comprises 16 residues. V lost 3 bases and J lost 4, with 18 bases in between. Full variable domain (outside the CDR3, taken from reference TRBV12-5 and TRBJ1-2): DARVTQTPRHKVTEMGQEVTMRCQPILGHNTVFWYRQTMMQGLELLAYFRNRAPLDDSGMPKDRFSAEMPDATLATLKIQPSEPRDSAVYFCASGFTSTETIYGYTFGSGTRLTVV.

The chain combines TRBV28 with TRBJ2-2, with a tentative D call TRBD2 (7 bases). CDR1 MDHEN and CDR2 SYDVKM come from the germline V gene. This CDR3 region has 14 residues. Trimming pared 6 bases from V and 7 bases from J, leaving 15 bases between. For the CDR3, the DNA is TGTGCCAGCAGCCTAGGGGGGGTCGGCGGGGAGCTGTTTTTT. Translation gives CASSLGGVGGELFF.

This chain uses TRBV30 with TRBJ2-3; D might be TRBD2 (6 bases). Trimming pared 0 bases from V and 2 bases from J, leaving 18 bases between. There are 17 residues in the CDR3. CDR1 is GTSNPN, CDR2 SVGIG, per germline (reference sequence). The CDR3 sequence: CAWSVGGASILTDTQYF. As DNA, the CDR3 is TGTGCCTGGAGTGTCGGGGGAGCGAGTATACTCACAGATACGCAGTATTTT.

The chain couples TRBV10-3 to TRBJ1-2; the D gene is possibly TRBD1 (5 bases). The CDR3 contains 13 residues. Trimming took off 2 bases at V and 7 bases at J, with 11 bases between the two ends. CDR1 ENHRY and CDR2 SYGVKD come from the germline V gene. In nucleotides, the CDR3 is TGTGCCATCAGTGAGATTAGTGGGGCTGGCTACACCTTC. It specifies CAISEISGAGYTF.

The V gene is TRBV6-5, the J gene TRBJ2-1; D call uncertain. The CDR3 is made up of 13 amino acids. Trimming cost V 0 bases and J 8 bases, with 8 bases left between them. Germline V CDR1 and CDR2: MNHEY, SVGAGI. The CDR3 DNA follows: TGTGCCAGCAGTTACTCTCCGTATGATGAGCAGTTCTTC. Translated, it gives CASSYSPYDEQFF.

The chain joins TRBV6-1 to TRBJ2-3, with D perhaps TRBD1 (6 bases). V lost 7 bases and J 3 bases, leaving 8 bases between the germline ends. The CDR3 has 12 amino acids. In germline, CDR1 is MNHNS, CDR2 SASEGT. The CDR3 DNA follows: TGTGCCAGCAAACAGGGAACAGATACGCAGTATTTT. As protein: CASKQGTDTQYF.

This clone was detected once. This chain joins TRBV6-5 and TRBJ2-7; D possibly corresponds to TRBD1 (5 bases). CDR1 and CDR2 (germline): MNHEY, SVGAGI. Trimming removed 5 bases at V and 0 bases at J, with 5 bases between. The CDR3 contains 12 residues. CDR3 in amino acids: CASSQGSYEQYF. The CDR3 coding sequence is TGTGCCAGCAGTCAGGGCTCCTACGAGCAGTACTTC.

This sequence joins TRBV5-6 and TRBJ2-7; 9 nucleotides align to TRBD1. This CDR3 contains 15 residues. The V segment lost 0 bases and the J segment 4 bases; nucleotides outside the gene matches: 5. Germline lookup yields CDR1 SGHDT and CDR2 YYEEEE. CDR3 residues: CASSLEGQGLYEQYF. CDR3 nucleotides: TGTGCCAGCAGCTTGGAAGGACAGGGGCTTTACGAGCAGTACTTC.

The CDR3 region is CASRYPGVSQPQHF. CDR3 DNA: TGTGCCAGCAGATACCCAGGGGTGAGCCAGCCCCAGCATTTT. The chain couples TRBV6-5 to TRBJ1-5; a possible D gene is TRBD1 (6 bases). CDR1 and CDR2 (germline): MNHEY, SVGAGI. This CDR3 has 14 amino acids. V lost 6 bases and J lost 7, with 16 bases in between.

The rearrangement joins TRBV28 to TRBJ1-3; D is unclear. CDR1 is MDHEN, CDR2 SYDVKM, per germline. Trimming shortened V by 6 bases and J by 6 bases, and 9 bases separated the two germline ends. The CDR3 contains 12 residues. The CDR3 coding sequence is TGTGCCAGCAGGAGGGCCCCAAACACCATATATTTT. It codes for CASRRAPNTIYF. Complete variable domain (other parts from reference TRBV28 and TRBJ1-3): DVKVTQSSRYLVKRTGEKVFLECVQDMDHENMFWYRQDPGLGLRLIYFSYDVKMKEKGDIPEGYSVSREKKERFSLILESASTNQTSMYLCASRRAPNTIYFGEGSWLTVV.

This clone came up once. CDR3 residues: CASSVGRDSNEQFF. DNA for the CDR3: TGTGCCAGCAGCGTGGGCAGGGACAGCAATGAGCAGTTCTTC. The rearrangement links TRBV9 to TRBJ2-1; TRBD1 agrees at 7 bases. Germline trimming cut 2 bases from V and 6 bases from J; bases unmatched to any gene: 5. This CDR3 is built from 14 residues. Per germline, CDR1 SGDLS and CDR2 YYNGEE.

The chain carries TRBV6-5 and TRBJ2-3; maybe TRBD1 (5 bases). The V gene's germline CDR1 is MNHEY and CDR2 SVGAGI. The CDR3 is 12 residues long. V was trimmed by 2 bases and J by 5 bases, leaving 5 bases between them. CDR3 residues: CASSYRGDTQYF. The CDR3 region has the DNA TGTGCCAGCAGTTACAGGGGAGATACGCAGTATTTT.

The chain recombines TRBV29-1 with TRBJ1-1, with a tentative D call TRBD1 (5 bases). The V and J ends lost 3 bases and 1 base respectively, with 9 bases between them. The CDR3 is 13 residues long. In germline, CDR1 is SQVTM, CDR2 ANQGSEA. DNA of the CDR3: TGCAGCGTTGACGACAGACGGAACACTGAAGCTTTCTTT. Its protein is CSVDDRRNTEAFF.

V gene TRBV6-1 combines with J gene TRBJ1-1, with TRBD1 matching over 7 bases. In germline, CDR1 is MNHNS, CDR2 SASEGT. Germline trimming cut 5 bases from V and 0 bases from J; bases unmatched to any gene: 0. The CDR3 consists of 13 residues. CDR3 region: CASSTGVNTEAFF. CDR3 DNA sequence: TGTGCCAGCAGTACAGGGGTGAACACTGAAGCTTTCTTT.

The chain is built from TRBV10-3 and TRBJ1-5; D is undetermined. The CDR3 is made up of 16 amino acids. Trimming took 4 bases from V and 1 from J, leaving 14 bases between them. Per germline, CDR1 ENHRY and CDR2 SYGVKD. The CDR3 protein is CAISGSELGSNQPQHF. CDR3 DNA sequence: TGTGCCATCAGTGGTAGCGAGCTTGGGAGCAATCAGCCCCAGCATTTT.

V is TRBV27 and J is TRBJ1-5, with TRBD1 identical over 10 bases. This CDR3 has 17 amino acids. Germline V CDR1 and CDR2: MNHEY, SMNVEV (reference sequence). J gave up 0 bases and V 6 bases, and 8 bases lay outside the gene matches. The CDR3, as DNA: TGTGCCAGCAGATCCGGGACAGGGGCCGGTAGCAATCAGCCCCAGCATTTT. Its protein product is CASRSGTGAGSNQPQHF.

The chain employs TRBV7-3 and TRBJ2-3; TRBD2 agrees at 9 bases. The CDR3 runs 16 residues. CDR1 is SGHTA and CDR2 is FQGTGA in the germline V gene. Trimming took 0 bases from V and 1 from J; bases not matched to a gene: 2. CDR3 DNA sequence: TGTGCCAGCAGCTTAACGACTAGCGGAGGCACAGATACGCAGTATTTT. Protein product: CASSLTTSGGTDTQYF.